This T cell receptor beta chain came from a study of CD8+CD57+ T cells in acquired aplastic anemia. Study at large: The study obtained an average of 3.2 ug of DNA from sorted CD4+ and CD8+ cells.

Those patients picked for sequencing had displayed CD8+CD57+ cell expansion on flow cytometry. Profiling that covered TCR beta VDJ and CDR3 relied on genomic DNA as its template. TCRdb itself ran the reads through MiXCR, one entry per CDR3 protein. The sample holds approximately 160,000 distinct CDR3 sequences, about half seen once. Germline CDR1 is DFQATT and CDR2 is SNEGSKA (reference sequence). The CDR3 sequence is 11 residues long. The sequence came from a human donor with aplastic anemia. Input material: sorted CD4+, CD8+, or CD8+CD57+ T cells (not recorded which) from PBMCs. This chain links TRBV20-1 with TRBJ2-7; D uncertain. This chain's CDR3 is CSVDSGSEQYV. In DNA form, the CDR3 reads TGCAGCGTAGACTCGGGTAGCGAGCAGTACGTC.